What follows are 32 T cell receptor beta chains derived from one specimen sequenced in a study of blood T cell repertoires in COVID-19. Data came from immunoSEQ multiplex PCR; TCRdb stores just in-frame clones and leaves some out. The repertoire includes about 280,000 clones, around 89% of them detected once, and about 4.6% sits in the top ten. Sequences were obtained from peripheral blood. The receptor set was obtained from a man aged 35 to 55 with acute or convalescent COVID-19.

The chain combines TRBV5-6 with TRBJ1-2; D gene unclear. The V gene lost 1 base and the J gene lost 2 bases, with 15 bases spanning the gap. CDR1 SGHDT and CDR2 YYEEEE come from the germline V gene. The CDR3 is 16 residues long. CDR3 residues: CASSLLGGNLNYGYTF. Here the CDR3 DNA reads TGTGCCAGCAGCTTGCTCGGCGGGAACCTCAACTATGGCTACACCTTC.

This clone was seen only once. The rearrangement links TRBV7-2 to TRBJ1-1; 9 bases are shared with TRBD1. V lost 4 bases and J lost 1; bases outside the gene matches: 4. Germline-derived CDR1 and CDR2 are SGHTA and FQGNSA. This CDR3 is built from 15 residues. The CDR3 is CASSWGQGRNTEAFF. The CDR3 DNA follows: TGTGCCAGCAGCTGGGGACAGGGAAGGAACACTGAAGCTTTCTTT.

The chain couples TRBV19 to TRBJ1-2; a possible D gene is TRBD1 (6 bases). The V and J ends lost 5 bases and 4 bases respectively, with 20 bases between them. The CDR3 sequence is 16 residues long. In germline, CDR1 is LNHDA, CDR2 SQIVND (reference sequence). CDR3 DNA sequence: TGTGCCAGTAGTCCCCCCTGGACAGCTGTCTTCTATGGCTACACCTTC. Translation: CASSPPWTAVFYGYTF.

The chain links TRBV5-4 to TRBJ1-1, with TRBD1 identical over 8 bases. The CDR3 loop spans 15 amino acids. Trimming took 2 bases from V and 0 from J; bases not matched to a gene: 3. CDR1 SGHNT and CDR2 YYREEE come from the germline V gene (reference sequence). CDR3 in amino acids: CASSFRQGLNTEAFF. The CDR3 DNA reads as TGTGCCAGCAGCTTCCGACAGGGGTTGAACACTGAAGCTTTCTTT.

This chain links TRBV5-6 with TRBJ2-7; possibly TRBD1 for D (8 bases). Germline values: CDR1 SGHDT, CDR2 YYEEEE. Trimming removed 2 bases from V and 4 bases from J, with 13 bases in between. This CDR3 is built from 14 residues. Here the CDR3 reads CASSLTGGDYEQYF. The CDR3 nucleotides read TGTGCCAGCAGCTTAACAGGGGGGGATTACGAGCAGTACTTC.

This clone was picked up one time. The V gene is TRBV10-3, the J gene TRBJ1-6, with 8 bases fitting TRBD1. CDR3 length: 18 amino acids. Germline values: CDR1 ENHRY, CDR2 SYGVKD. V was clipped by 7 bases and J by 5 bases; unmatched bases: 16. CDR3 bases: TGTGCCATCAACGACAGGGGCTTCGTAGTGATCCATAATTCACCCCTCCACTTT. This translates into CAINDRGFVVIHNSPLHF.

The J gene is TRBJ1-1, the V gene TRBV2, with 9 nucleotides matching TRBD1. V lost 7 bases and J lost 4; bases outside the gene matches: 1. The CDR3 sequence is 12 residues long. Per the germline V gene, CDR1 is SNHLY and CDR2 is FYNNEI. The CDR3 sequence: CASNRGLTEAFF. CDR3 coding DNA: TGTGCCAGCAACAGGGGGCTCACTGAAGCTTTCTTT.

The V and J genes are TRBV19 and TRBJ2-7, with TRBD1 matching over 7 bases. With V trimmed by 9 bases and J by 1 base, 3 bases remained unmatched. This CDR3 comprises 12 residues. The germline CDR1 and CDR2 sequences are LNHDA and SQIVND (reference sequence). This chain's CDR3 is CASEDRSYEQYF. The CDR3 DNA reads TGTGCCAGCGAGGACAGGTCCTACGAGCAGTACTTC.

The gene calls are TRBV7-9 and TRBJ1-5; D is undetermined. V was shortened by 5 bases and J by 9 bases, with 11 bases between the two germline ends. CDR3 length: 12 residues. Germline-derived CDR1 and CDR2 are SEHNR and FQNEAQ (reference sequence). The CDR3: CASSLEGRPQHF. The CDR3 DNA reads TGTGCCAGCAGCCTTGAGGGAAGGCCCCAGCATTTT.

For this clone: Mismatch with germline at one junction end may stem from a read error. The chain couples TRBV11-2 to TRBJ1-1; the D is unclear. The CDR3 consists of 14 residues. Germline V gene lookup returns CDR1 SGHAT and CDR2 FQNNGV. The CDR3 reads CASSPTPPNSEAFF. CDR3 DNA sequence: TGTGCCAGCAGCCCTACCCCACCCAACAGTGAAGCTTTCTTT.

This chain links TRBV2 with TRBJ1-1, with D tentatively TRBD1 (6 bases). CDR3 length: 17 residues. The V end lost 0 bases, the J end lost 6 bases, and 20 bases lay between the germline ends. CDR1 is SNHLY and CDR2 is FYNNEI in the germline V gene. The CDR3 sequence is CASSEALAGVDNAEAFF. The DNA of the CDR3 is TGTGCCAGCAGTGAAGCATTAGCAGGGGTGGATAACGCTGAAGCTTTCTTT.

This chain links TRBV9 with TRBJ2-2, with D perhaps matching TRBD2 (6 bases). This CDR3 spans 17 amino acids. CDR1 and CDR2 from the germline V gene are SGDLS and YYNGEE. Trimming stripped 0 bases from V and 0 bases from J, with 12 bases between. The CDR3 sequence: CASSVAGTLTNTGELFF. CDR3 DNA: TGTGCCAGCAGCGTAGCCGGGACTCTTACGAACACCGGGGAGCTGTTTTTT.

The chain joins TRBV15 to TRBJ1-1; TRBD1 matches at 7 bases. V lost 8 bases to trimming and J lost 3 bases; unmatched junction nucleotides: 12. The CDR3 loop spans 15 amino acids. Per the germline V gene, CDR1 is LNHNV and CDR2 is YYDKDF (reference sequence). The CDR3 nucleotides are TGTGCCACCGAGGGACAGACTTTATTCCACACTGAAGCTTTCTTT. It translates to CATEGQTLFHTEAFF.

V is TRBV6-6 and J is TRBJ2-1; TRBD2 matches at 10 bases. CDR3 length: 14 amino acids. V dropped 6 bases and J dropped 9; count of bases not matched to a gene: 8. The germline V gene has CDR1 MNHNY and CDR2 SVGAGI (reference sequence). CDR3 bases: TGTGCCAGCAGAAGCGGGGGGGGCGGGGGTGAGCAGTTCTTC. This gives the protein CASRSGGGGGEQFF.

The gene calls are TRBV11-2 and TRBJ1-1, with D possibly matching TRBD1 (5 bases). CDR3 size: 16 residues. CDR1 and CDR2 from the germline V gene are SGHAT and FQNNGV. The V end was cut by 5 bases, the J end by 0 bases, with 16 bases between. The CDR3 sequence: CASSLLPGGMNTEAFF. CDR3 sequence (DNA): TGTGCCAGCAGCCTTCTCCCCGGGGGAATGAACACTGAAGCTTTCTTT. The complete variable domain, with remaining parts taken from reference TRBV11-2 and TRBJ1-1, reads EAGVAQSPRYKIIEKRQSVAFWCNPISGHATLYWYQQILGQGPKLLIQFQNNGVVDDSQLPKDRFSAERLKGVDSTLKIQPAKLEDSAVYLCASSLLPGGMNTEAFFGQGTRLTVV.

V is TRBV6-5 and J is TRBJ1-1, with D hard to call. The CDR3 extends over 14 amino acids. The V end lost 2 bases, the J end lost 3 bases, and 10 bases lay between the germline ends. CDR1 and CDR2 (germline): MNHEY, SVGAGI. CDR3 region: CASSYGRAYTEAFF. Here the CDR3 DNA reads TGTGCCAGCAGTTACGGGCGGGCTTACACTGAAGCTTTCTTT.

The genes are TRBV18 and TRBJ1-5; D unclear. The germline V gene has CDR1 KGHSH and CDR2 LQKENI. CDR3 size: 16 residues. Trimming left V 2 bases short and J 0 bases short, with 11 bases between. The DNA for the CDR3 is TGTGCCAGCTCACCATTTAGTAGCGATAGCAATCAGCCCCAGCATTTT. Protein product: CASSPFSSDSNQPQHF.

This sequence joins TRBV29-1 and TRBJ1-2; D gene unclear. This CDR3 has 13 residues. Trimming left V 4 bases short and J 5 bases short, with 14 bases between. Germline CDR1 and CDR2: SQVTM and ANQGSEA. The CDR3 protein is CSVAGLYVYGYTF. The CDR3 coding sequence is TGCAGCGTTGCAGGCCTTTATGTTTATGGCTACACCTTC.

CDR3 sequence (DNA): TGTGCCAGCAGTCCCCCGGGAGACCTCTACGAGCAGTACTTC. Translated, it gives CASSPPGDLYEQYF. The chain employs TRBV6-2 or TRBV6-3 and TRBJ2-7, with D possibly being TRBD2 (6 bases). From germline, CDR1 is MNHEY and CDR2 SVGEGT. V was clipped by 5 bases and J by 3 bases, with 14 bases between them. This CDR3 is built from 14 residues.

The rearrangement joins TRBV7-4 to TRBJ1-1; tentatively, D is TRBD1 (6 bases). The germline V gene has CDR1 SGHVT and CDR2 SQSDAQ. The ends were cut back, 3 bases at V and 7 bases at J, with 18 bases in the middle. CDR3 length: 15 residues. Here the CDR3 DNA reads TGTGCCAGCAGCTTCGGACCTGGACAGTCTTTTGAAGCTTTCTTT. Translating it yields CASSFGPGQSFEAFF.

In this sample, this clone turned up once. For the CDR3, the DNA is TGTGCCAGCAGCGTTGGTAGCGGGGGGGATACCGGGGAGCTGTTTTTT. Residues: CASSVGSGGDTGELFF. The chain recombines TRBV9 with TRBJ2-2; 11 nucleotides align to TRBD2. Germline V gene data show CDR1 as SGDLS and CDR2 as YYNGEE. V lost 2 bases, J lost 5 bases, and 5 bases stayed unmatched. This CDR3 is built from 16 residues.

The rearrangement links TRBV6-5 to TRBJ1-3; D unresolved. CDR3 length: 14 residues. V gave up 3 bases and J gave up 6 bases, with 12 bases separating them. The germline gives CDR1 MNHEY, CDR2 SVGAGI. The CDR3 sequence: CASSYGFEANTIYF. The CDR3 DNA follows: TGTGCCAGCAGTTATGGGTTTGAGGCAAACACCATATATTTT.

The J gene is TRBJ2-6, the V gene TRBV9; TRBD1 aligns across 9 bases. V trimming: 4 bases; J trimming: 3 bases; junction bases outside the gene matches: 14. The CDR3 has 19 residues. CDR1 SGDLS and CDR2 YYNGEE come from the germline V gene. The CDR3 loop reads CASSYLTGGDSVGANVLTF. Written as DNA, the CDR3 is TGTGCCAGCAGCTATTTAACAGGGGGCGATAGTGTTGGGGCCAACGTCCTGACTTTC.

The count of this clone is one. The V and J genes are TRBV5-1 and TRBJ1-2; 9 bases line up with TRBD1. CDR1 is SGHRS, CDR2 YFSETQ, per germline. J lost 6 bases, V lost 0 bases, and 6 bases had no gene match. The CDR3 runs to 15 residues. This CDR3 is CASSLGGQGIDGYTF. The CDR3 DNA follows: TGCGCCAGCAGCTTGGGGGGACAGGGAATCGATGGCTACACCTTC.

This clone was detected only a few times. J is TRBJ2-2 and V is TRBV13; no clear D. The CDR3 totals 13 residues. Germline V CDR1 and CDR2: PRHDT, FYEKMQ (reference sequence). V was pared by 8 bases and J by 7 bases, with 14 bases between. CDR3 protein: CASVEVYGGELFF. The CDR3 DNA is TGTGCCAGCGTTGAAGTTTACGGCGGGGAGCTGTTTTTT.

This chain links TRBV10-3 with TRBJ2-7; TRBD2 might be the D (5 bases). Germline CDR1 reads ENHRY; CDR2 reads SYGVKD. The CDR3 runs to 12 residues. Trimming removed 2 bases at V and 7 bases at J, with 9 bases between. The CDR3 DNA is TGTGCCATCAGTGAGGTTAGCGATGAGCAGTACTTC. Protein: CAISEVSDEQYF.

The CDR3 loop reads CASSQAEGSADTQYF. CDR3 sequence (DNA): TGTGCCAGCAGCCAGGCGGAGGGTAGCGCAGATACGCAGTATTTT. The chain uses TRBV9 and TRBJ2-3; D is perhaps TRBD2 (6 bases). The CDR3 contains 15 residues. Germline assignment: CDR1 SGDLS and CDR2 YYNGEE. V lost 4 bases and J 4 bases, leaving 16 bases between the germline ends.

DNA for the CDR3: TGCGCCAGCAGCTTCCCTAGCGGACTAAACTACAATGAGCAGTTCTTC. Translation: CASSFPSGLNYNEQFF. V is TRBV5-1 and J is TRBJ2-1, with 7 bases fitting TRBD2. The V and J ends lost 2 bases and 3 bases, in that order; junction bases with no gene match: 8. The CDR3 totals 16 residues. Germline assignment: CDR1 SGHRS and CDR2 YFSETQ.

The V call is TRBV4-2, the J call TRBJ1-2; TRBD1 matches 10 bases. The CDR3 totals 13 residues. Losses at the gene ends were 3 bases for V and 8 bases for J; bases not matched to a gene: 3. The germline gives CDR1 LGHNA, CDR2 YNFKEQ. The CDR3 nucleotides are TGTGCCAGCAGCCACGGGACAGGGGACGGCTACACCTTC. Encoded protein: CASSHGTGDGYTF.

The chain employs TRBV5-6 and TRBJ1-2; a weak D match, TRBD1 (6 bases). The length of the CDR3 is 12 residues. With 4 bases removed from V and 3 bases from J, the gap between germline ends came to 7 bases. The germline CDR1 and CDR2 sequences are SGHDT and YYEEEE. CDR3 DNA sequence: TGTGCCAGCAGCCCAGGGGACTATGGCTACACCTTC. Residues: CASSPGDYGYTF. Complete variable domain (other parts from reference TRBV5-6 and TRBJ1-2): DAGVTQSPTHLIKTRGQQVTLRCSPKSGHDTVSWYQQALGQGPQFIFQYYEEEERQRGNFPDRFSGHQFPNYSSELNVNALLLGDSALYLCASSPGDYGYTFGSGTRLTVV.

The rearrangement links TRBV19 to TRBJ2-3, with 9 bases aligning to TRBD2. V shed 7 bases, J shed 4 bases, and the junction held 6 bases outside the gene matches. The CDR3 is 14 amino acids. Germline V gives CDR1 LNHDA, CDR2 SQIVND (reference sequence). Written as DNA, the CDR3 is TGTGCCAGTACCTTAGCGGGGGCGGCAGATACGCAGTATTTT. Its translation is CASTLAGAADTQYF.

The gene calls are TRBV19 and TRBJ1-2; D is undetermined. The CDR3 totals 13 residues. Looked up from germline, CDR1 is LNHDA and CDR2 is SQIVND (reference sequence). V lost 3 bases to trimming and J lost 1 base, with 6 bases between them. Here the CDR3 DNA reads TGTGCCAGTAGTATTCAGATTAACTATGGCTACACCTTC. It translates to CASSIQINYGYTF.